A single sample gave rise to the 15 T cell receptor beta chains below, sequenced in a study of T cells in Graves' hyperthyroidism and ophthalmopathy. RNA transcripts yielded amplified TCR beta CDR3 regions. HTBI primers were employed in a first-round RT-PCR of the TCR CDR3. TCRdb re-called the multiplex PCR reads with MiXCR, one entry per CDR3 protein. The table includes about half a million distinct CDR3 sequences, 20% to 25% detected once. The source material was blood. The source is a woman aged 65 to 85 with Graves' ophthalmopathy.

The genes are TRBV11-2 and TRBJ2-3; 9 bases map to TRBD2. This CDR3 is built from 16 residues. Germline values: CDR1 SGHAT, CDR2 FQNNGV. The V and J ends lost 4 bases and 9 bases, in that order; junction bases with no gene match: 14. CDR3 sequence reads: CASSSNLAGRGGTQYF. CDR3 sequence (DNA): TGTGCCAGCAGCTCAAACCTAGCGGGGAGAGGAGGGACGCAGTATTTT.

This clonotype was detected only a few times. V is TRBV11-2 and J is TRBJ1-3; D uncertain. The CDR3 loop spans 14 amino acids. CDR1 is SGHAT, CDR2 FQNNGV, per germline. Trimming took 7 bases from V and 0 from J, leaving 10 bases between them. The CDR3 DNA follows: TGTGCCAGCACCTTCCAAACCTCTGGAAACACCATATATTTT. It specifies CASTFQTSGNTIYF.

The V gene is TRBV15, the J gene TRBJ1-5; maybe TRBD1 (6 bases). Germline values: CDR1 LNHNV, CDR2 YYDKDF (reference sequence). The CDR3 contains 15 residues. The V and J ends lost 3 bases and 7 bases respectively, with 16 bases between them. The CDR3, as DNA: TGTGCCACCAGCAGCCAAAGGGGGTTTATCCAGCCCCAGCATTTT. It yields the protein CATSSQRGFIQPQHF.

In this sample, this clonotype turned up a few times. This chain links TRBV7-9 with TRBJ2-3; D call uncertain. The CDR3 sequence is 14 residues long. Trimming left V 2 bases short and J 0 bases short, with 6 bases between. Germline CDR1 SEHNR, CDR2 FQNEAQ (reference sequence). The CDR3 nucleotides read TGTGCCAGCAGCTTAACCCCTAGCACAGATACGCAGTATTTT. Its translation: CASSLTPSTDTQYF.

The chain couples TRBV29-1 to TRBJ2-7, with D unclear. V was clipped by 7 bases and J by 1 base, with 8 bases between them. Germline lookup yields CDR1 SQVTM and CDR2 ANQGSEA. The CDR3 length is 11 residues. CDR3 bases: TGCAGCGCGACTGTTTCCTACGAGCAGTACTTC. Protein sequence: CSATVSYEQYF.

This clonotype has just a few counts. The chain combines TRBV25-1 with TRBJ2-2; perhaps D is TRBD1 or TRBD2 (5 bases each). The CDR3 extends over 15 amino acids. V was pared by 2 bases and J by 7 bases, with 14 bases between. Germline V gene data show CDR1 as MGHDK and CDR2 as SYGVNS. Written as DNA, the CDR3 is TGTGCCAGCAGTGAAGGGACGATAGGGATCGGGGAGCTGTTTTTT. Amino acid sequence: CASSEGTIGIGELFF.

This clonotype was counted between two and nine times. V usage is TRBV7-2 and J usage is TRBJ2-2, with D uncertain. Per the germline V gene, CDR1 is SGHTA and CDR2 is FQGNSA. V was shortened by 5 bases and J by 6 bases, with 10 bases between the two germline ends. This CDR3 contains 13 residues. This CDR3 is CASSVSRPGELFF. The CDR3 DNA reads TGTGCCAGCAGCGTCTCCCGCCCCGGGGAGCTGTTTTTT.

The chain uses TRBV29-1 and TRBJ2-1; D is ambiguous. This CDR3 spans 11 amino acids. Germline V CDR1 and CDR2: SQVTM, ANQGSEA. Trimming stripped 3 bases from V and 10 bases from J, with 10 bases between. CDR3 in DNA: TGCAGCGTTGATCCGGACCGGGAGCAGTTCTTC. The encoded protein is CSVDPDREQFF.

This clonotype came up many times. The chain employs TRBV30 and TRBJ1-1; no definite D call. V shed 3 bases and J shed 2 bases, with 13 bases lying between them. The CDR3 loop spans 14 amino acids. Germline CDR1 GTSNPN, CDR2 SVGIG (reference sequence). The CDR3 DNA is TGTGCCTGGAGCTCCATGGGAATAAACACTGAAGCTTTCTTT. Its protein is CAWSSMGINTEAFF.

Ten or more counts support this clonotype. The chain uses TRBV10-3 and TRBJ2-5; tentatively, D is TRBD2 (5 bases). With 3 bases removed from V and 9 bases from J, the gap between germline ends came to 14 bases. There are 13 residues in the CDR3. Germline V gene sequence: CDR1 ENHRY, CDR2 SYGVKD. The CDR3: CAISEAALAPQYF. The DNA for the CDR3 is TGTGCCATCAGTGAAGCGGCTTTGGCCCCCCAGTACTTC.

V gene TRBV20-1 combines with J gene TRBJ2-6, with D perhaps TRBD1 (5 bases). Germline CDR1 and CDR2: DFQATT and SNEGSKA (reference sequence). Trimming removed 5 bases from V and 0 bases from J, with 8 bases in between. This CDR3 region has 14 residues. CDR3 in DNA: TGCAGTGCTGTTGACAGCTCTGGGGCCAACGTCCTGACTTTC. This encodes CSAVDSSGANVLTF.

Many counts were recorded for this clonotype. The chain has TRBV6-1 and TRBJ2-5; no firm D call. The germline gives CDR1 MNHNS, CDR2 SASEGT. CDR3 length: 14 residues. With 0 bases removed from V and 2 bases from J, the gap between germline ends came to 7 bases. The CDR3 protein is CASSEADGQETQYF. The CDR3 DNA sequence: TGTGCCAGCAGTGAAGCGGACGGACAAGAGACCCAGTACTTC.

For the CDR3, the DNA is TGTGCCAGCACCAGGACAGGCGGAGGAGATACGCAGTATTTT. Translation: CASTRTGGGDTQYF. This chain uses TRBV6-2 or TRBV6-3 with TRBJ2-3; 7 positions match TRBD1. V shed 7 bases, J shed 5 bases, and the junction held 9 bases outside the gene matches. CDR1 MNHEY and CDR2 SVGEGT come from the germline V gene. The CDR3 is 14 amino acids.

This clonotype showed up many times. This chain links TRBV30 with TRBJ2-3, with 13 nucleotides matching TRBD2. V lost 6 bases and J lost 7; bases outside the gene matches: 7. From germline, CDR1 is GTSNPN and CDR2 SVGIG (reference sequence). There are 14 residues in the CDR3. CDR3 region: CACTSGRAINTQYF. CDR3 sequence (DNA): TGTGCCTGTACTAGCGGGAGGGCCATAAATACGCAGTATTTT.

This clonotype was counted at least ten times. This chain uses TRBV7-2 with TRBJ1-2; D uncertain. V gave up 7 bases and J gave up 5 bases, with 11 bases separating them. Germline-derived CDR1 and CDR2 are SGHTA and FQGNSA. The CDR3 has 12 residues. The CDR3 sequence: CASTSSRYGYTF. The DNA of the CDR3 is TGTGCCAGCACCAGTTCCAGATATGGCTACACCTTC.